A selection of T cell receptor beta chains follows, all from one sample in a study of T cell repertoires in cytomegalovirus infection. MiXCR, applied by TCRdb to the reads, yields one record per CDR3 protein. The table includes approximately 320,000 distinct CDR3 sequences, 9.5% detected once. The sequencing input was PBMCs. These receptors all stem from a human donor in good health (CMV status not recorded). Some clones in this sample may be carry-over from other donors' samples. The CDR3 runs from the conserved cysteine through the conserved F or W.

CDR3 length: 16; V gene: TRBV7-2; J gene: TRBJ1-5; CDR3 protein: CASSLDTRYSNQPQHF
CDR3 length: 15; V gene: TRBV25-1; J gene: TRBJ1-3; CDR3 protein: CASSELGTVGNTIYF
CDR3 length: 16; V gene: TRBV28; J gene: TRBJ2-1; CDR3 protein: CASSLGRTGGYNEQFF
CDR3 length: 15; V gene: TRBV28; J gene: TRBJ2-7; CDR3 protein: CASTLGGASSYEQYF
CDR3 length: 14; V gene: TRBV27; J gene: TRBJ1-1; CDR3 protein: CASSLWGPQEEAFF
CDR3 length: 17; V gene: TRBV3-1; J gene: TRBJ1-4; CDR3 protein: CASSRSEWGAGGEKLFF
CDR3 length: 15; V gene: TRBV4-1; J gene: TRBJ1-5; CDR3 protein: CASSSDREENQPQHF
CDR3 length: 15; V gene: TRBV20-1; J gene: TRBJ2-7; CDR3 protein: CSARDPGQGAYEQYF
CDR3 length: 12; V gene: TRBV7-2; J gene: TRBJ2-1; CDR3 protein: CASSFTGVEQFF
CDR3 length: 12; V gene: TRBV24-1; J gene: TRBJ2-1; CDR3 protein: CATSDPDREQFF
CDR3 length: 16; V gene: TRBV20-1; J gene: TRBJ2-3; CDR3 protein: CSAESFPDRGQDTQYF
CDR3 length: 15; V gene: TRBV7-2; J gene: TRBJ2-7; CDR3 protein: CASSRGQIYSYEQYF
CDR3 length: 17; V gene: TRBV27; J gene: TRBJ2-1; CDR3 protein: CASSLGKGASSYNEQFF
CDR3 length: 15; V gene: TRBV7-9; J gene: TRBJ1-1; CDR3 protein: CASSFFGGAHTEAFF
CDR3 length: 18; V gene: TRBV4-1; J gene: TRBJ1-6; CDR3 protein: CASSQVRETSKGNSPLHF
CDR3 length: 17; V gene: TRBV4-1; J gene: TRBJ1-5; CDR3 protein: CASSHPGSGGFNQPQHF
CDR3 length: 14; V gene: TRBV12-3/TRBV12-4; J gene: TRBJ2-5; CDR3 protein: CASRPGLAVETQYF
CDR3 length: 15; V gene: TRBV9; J gene: TRBJ1-5; CDR3 protein: CASSVKGGPNQPQHF
CDR3 length: 14; V gene: TRBV7-2; J gene: TRBJ2-7; CDR3 protein: CASSSEGISYEQYF
CDR3 length: 16; V gene: TRBV7-8; J gene: TRBJ2-2; CDR3 protein: CASSFGIRGPSGELFF
CDR3 length: 16; V gene: TRBV12-3/TRBV12-4; J gene: TRBJ2-3; CDR3 protein: CASSNPEGQGADTQYF
CDR3 length: 14; V gene: TRBV6-1; J gene: TRBJ2-1; CDR3 protein: CASLAGVRSNEQFF
CDR3 length: 16; V gene: TRBV5-1; J gene: TRBJ1-2; CDR3 protein: CASSHGQGRPNYGYTF
CDR3 length: 11; V gene: TRBV25-1; J gene: TRBJ2-3; CDR3 protein: CASRTSVTQYF
CDR3 length: 15; V gene: TRBV7-2; J gene: TRBJ2-1; CDR3 protein: CASNRGLAGVNEQFF
CDR3 length: 18; V gene: TRBV7-2; J gene: TRBJ1-4; CDR3 protein: CASSLGSQLGAASEKLFF
CDR3 length: 15; V gene: TRBV28; J gene: TRBJ1-1; CDR3 protein: CASSPWTGGITEAFF
CDR3 length: 15; V gene: TRBV6-1; J gene: TRBJ2-5; CDR3 protein: CASSSPDRGGETQYF
CDR3 length: 15; V gene: TRBV7-2; J gene: TRBJ2-1; CDR3 protein: CASSSWTSGYNEQFF
CDR3 length: 15; V gene: TRBV7-2; J gene: TRBJ2-3; CDR3 protein: CASTLSGGGGDTQYF
CDR3 length: 15; V gene: TRBV7-2; J gene: TRBJ1-2; CDR3 protein: CASSLGTGLDRGYTF
CDR3 length: 14; V gene: TRBV5-1; J gene: TRBJ2-1; CDR3 protein: CASSSWTGINEQFF
CDR3 length: 16; V gene: TRBV27; J gene: TRBJ2-1; CDR3 protein: CASSPTTGVRNNEQFF
CDR3 length: 14; V gene: TRBV28; J gene: TRBJ1-2; CDR3 protein: CASSLRTGGRGYTF
CDR3 length: 13; V gene: TRBV12-3/TRBV12-4; J gene: TRBJ2-7; CDR3 protein: CASSLTTGWEQYF
CDR3 length: 13; V gene: TRBV27; J gene: TRBJ2-7; CDR3 protein: CATRLANVNEQYF
CDR3 length: 16; V gene: TRBV20-1; J gene: TRBJ1-5; CDR3 protein: CSALGEGGISNQPQHF
CDR3 length: 14; V gene: TRBV3-1; J gene: TRBJ1-1; CDR3 protein: CASSLQGGSTEAFF
CDR3 length: 15; V gene: TRBV6-6; J gene: TRBJ2-7; CDR3 protein: CASSYSTRGTYEQYF
CDR3 length: 13; V gene: TRBV2; J gene: TRBJ2-3; CDR3 protein: CASSRTLGDTQYF
CDR3 length: 16; V gene: TRBV7-8; J gene: TRBJ1-5; CDR3 protein: CASSARQGLGNQPQHF
CDR3 length: 14; V gene: TRBV14; J gene: TRBJ2-7; CDR3 protein: CASSQPRAYYEQYF
CDR3 length: 16; V gene: TRBV7-6; J gene: TRBJ1-2; CDR3 protein: CASSPDPLGRNYGYTF
CDR3 length: 16; V gene: TRBV20-1; J gene: TRBJ1-3; CDR3 protein: CSAPAALPFSGNTIYF
CDR3 length: 16; V gene: TRBV6-1; J gene: TRBJ2-1; CDR3 protein: CASSPGEGRAVNEQFF
CDR3 length: 15; V gene: TRBV7-2; J gene: TRBJ2-7; CDR3 protein: CASSSSDRTTYEQYF
CDR3 length: 16; V gene: TRBV27; J gene: TRBJ2-5; CDR3 protein: CASSPLGAGQRETQYF
CDR3 length: 15; V gene: TRBV2; J gene: TRBJ1-6; CDR3 protein: CASRPQGAVNSPLHF
CDR3 length: 16; V gene: TRBV10-3; J gene: TRBJ2-1; CDR3 protein: CAISGKSGSSYNEQFF
CDR3 length: 13; V gene: TRBV4-3; J gene: TRBJ1-1; CDR3 protein: CASSLLGSTEAFF
CDR3 length: 13; V gene: TRBV20-1; J gene: TRBJ1-2; CDR3 protein: CSAREQALYGYTF
CDR3 length: 18; V gene: TRBV6-6; J gene: TRBJ2-3; CDR3 protein: CASSPRLAGGPRTDTQYF
CDR3 length: 14; V gene: TRBV20-1; J gene: TRBJ2-5; CDR3 protein: CSARSSTGEETQYF
CDR3 length: 14; V gene: TRBV4-1; J gene: TRBJ2-7; CDR3 protein: CASSQGEVAYEQYF